The 8 T cell receptor beta chains reported below all come from one sample, sequenced in a study of lymphopenia after photon versus proton radiotherapy. Sequenced by immunoSEQ multiplex PCR; TCRdb stores in-frame clones only, minus some. Of approximately 150,000 clones listed, roughly nine tenths were seen once; the top ten hold about 4.3%. The sample here was peripheral blood, taken from a patient treated with photon-based radiotherapy. These receptors were obtained from a man over 45 with gastric cancer.

This chain joins TRBV4-1 and TRBJ1-1; 8 nucleotides align to TRBD1. Trimming cost V 1 base and J 5 bases; bases outside gene matches: 6. The germline V gene encodes CDR1 MGHRA and CDR2 YSYEKL. CDR3 length equals 15 residues. The CDR3 DNA follows: TGCGCCAGCAGCCAAGTTAAGACAGGGGTGACTGAAGCTTTCTTT. As protein: CASSQVKTGVTEAFF.

The chain links TRBV19 to TRBJ2-1; tentatively, D is TRBD2 (5 bases). The CDR3 has 16 residues. Deletions cut 4 bases from V and 2 bases from J, with 15 bases between. Germline V gene data show CDR1 as LNHDA and CDR2 as SQIVND (reference sequence). This chain's CDR3 is CASSRRRTGTYNEQFF. DNA of the CDR3: TGTGCCAGTAGTAGACGGAGGACGGGAACCTACAATGAGCAGTTCTTC.

The CDR3 DNA is TGTGCCAGCAGCTTAGCAGCCCCCCGCGGGAGCACAGATACGCAGTATTTT. Amino acid sequence: CASSLAAPRGSTDTQYF. This chain uses TRBV11-2 with TRBJ2-3; D possibly corresponds to TRBD2 (5 bases). V was shortened by 1 base and J by 0 bases, with 14 bases between the two germline ends. The CDR3 runs 17 residues. CDR1 is SGHAT, CDR2 FQNNGV, per germline.

This clone was counted a few times. The CDR3 loop is CASSLAGAGTYNEQFF. The DNA of the CDR3 is TGCGCCAGCAGCTTGGCGGGGGCTGGGACCTACAATGAGCAGTTCTTC. The rearrangement uses TRBV5-1 and TRBJ2-1; D assignment may be TRBD1 or TRBD2 (6 bases each). Trimming removed 0 bases at V and 2 bases at J, with 12 bases between. Germline V gene sequence: CDR1 SGHRS, CDR2 YFSETQ. This CDR3 has 16 amino acids.

As DNA, the CDR3 is TGTGCCATCAGTGACCCCGGACTAGTCAACACCTACGAGCAGTACTTC. It translates to CAISDPGLVNTYEQYF. This rearrangement joins TRBV10-3 to TRBJ2-7, with 7 positions matching TRBD2. V shed 3 bases and J 2 bases; nucleotides not matched to a gene: 10. The CDR3 has 16 amino acids. Germline CDR1 is ENHRY and CDR2 is SYGVKD.

Comment on this clone: Other DNA sequences within the sample encode an identical CDR3. V usage is TRBV27 and J usage is TRBJ1-2; no reliable D call. The CDR3 runs 13 residues. Germline loops: CDR1 MNHEY, CDR2 SMNVEV (reference sequence). With 6 bases removed from V and 4 bases from J, the gap between germline ends came to 12 bases. CDR3 sequence: CASSLEGTYGYTF. Here the CDR3 DNA reads TGTGCCAGCAGCCTTGAGGGTACCTATGGCTACACCTTC.

The J gene is TRBJ2-7, the V gene TRBV18; the D call may be TRBD1 or TRBD2 (5 bases each). The CDR3 covers 14 residues. The V end was cut by 3 bases, the J end by 1 base, with 10 bases between. Per germline, CDR1 KGHSH and CDR2 LQKENI. The CDR3: CASSPGTSSYEQYF. The CDR3 region has the DNA TGTGCCAGCTCACCGGGGACCTCGTCCTACGAGCAGTACTTC.

This rearrangement joins TRBV5-8 to TRBJ1-2; TRBD1 is a possible D gene (5 bases). Germline values: CDR1 SGHTS, CDR2 YDEGEE. The CDR3 sequence is 15 residues long. Trimming pared 0 bases from V and 7 bases from J, leaving 16 bases between. CDR3 in amino acids: CASSLALRGESGYTF. In DNA, the CDR3 is TGTGCCAGCAGCTTGGCCTTGAGGGGAGAGAGTGGCTACACCTTC.